This T cell receptor (beta chain) was recorded in a study of OX40 agonist ivuxolimab in advanced cancers. This CDR3 has 14 residues. In germline, CDR1 is MNHNY, CDR2 SVGAGI (reference sequence). Trimming removed 6 bases at V and 3 bases at J, with 12 bases between. Note on this clone: As yet, its antigen is unknown.

Assay used: immunoSEQ multiplex PCR; TCRdb lists only in-frame clones, some missing. The table shows tens of thousands of clones, with around 90% occurring only once. Overall study results and limits: The average count of expanded clones was higher among CD8+ T cells than among CD4+.

The receptor comes from an adult with an advanced solid tumor such as melanoma, head and neck, liver or kidney cancer. This material consisted of CD4+ or CD8+ T cells sorted from blood, taken in a trial of the OX40 agonist ivuxolimab. This chain connects TRBV6-6 to TRBJ1-5, with D possibly matching TRBD1 (6 bases). As DNA, the CDR3 is TGTGCCAGCAGCGTCAGGGGAGTCAATCAGCCCCAGCATTTT. Translated, it gives CASSVRGVNQPQHF.